The sequence of this TCR beta chain was determined in a study of T cell changes during pregnancy in multiple sclerosis. The protocol was immunoSEQ multiplex PCR, while the TCRdb copy is restricted to in-frame clones and leaves out a portion. The sample has 45,000 to 55,000 clones, roughly 90% seen once. The sequence was obtained from a female donor with multiple sclerosis, enrolled in a pregnancy study. Source: CD4+ T cells from peripheral blood mononuclear cells, taken after pregnancy.

The CDR3 sequence is CASRSPGLVSTEQFF. As DNA, the CDR3 is TGTGCCAGCAGATCCCCGGGACTAGTTTCGACTGAGCAGTTCTTC. The chain combines TRBV28 with TRBJ2-1, with TRBD2 matching over 8 bases. This CDR3 comprises 15 residues. The V and J ends lost 6 bases and 9 bases, in that order; junction bases with no gene match: 13. The V gene's germline CDR1 is MDHEN and CDR2 SYDVKM. The whole variable domain, filled in from reference TRBV28 and TRBJ2-1, reads DVKVTQSSRYLVKRTGEKVFLECVQDMDHENMFWYRQDPGLGLRLIYFSYDVKMKEKGDIPEGYSVSREKKERFSLILESASTNQTSMYLCASRSPGLVSTEQFFGPGTRLTVL.